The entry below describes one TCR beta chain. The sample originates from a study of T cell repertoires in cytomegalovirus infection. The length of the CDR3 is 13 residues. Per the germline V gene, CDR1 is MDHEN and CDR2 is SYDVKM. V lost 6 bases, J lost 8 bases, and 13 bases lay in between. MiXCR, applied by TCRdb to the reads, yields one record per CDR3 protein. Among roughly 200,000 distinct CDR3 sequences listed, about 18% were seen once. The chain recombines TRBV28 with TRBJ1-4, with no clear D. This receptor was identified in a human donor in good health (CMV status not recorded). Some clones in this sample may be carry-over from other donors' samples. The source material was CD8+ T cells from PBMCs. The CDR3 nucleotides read TGTGCCAGCAGCCGTCTCTATGGGGAAAAACTGTTTTTT. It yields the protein CASSRLYGEKLFF.